This T cell receptor (beta chain) was recorded in a study of radiation and T cells in renal cell carcinoma. This CDR3 has 14 amino acids. With V trimmed by 4 bases and J by 4 bases, 5 bases remained unmatched. Germline V gene lookup returns CDR1 SGHTA and CDR2 FQGNSA. TCRdb's table, derived via immunoSEQ multiplex PCR, lists solely in-frame clones and lacks some. The sample yields roughly 45,000 clones, over 80% seen once. Time point meaning: blood 4 weeks post-SBRT, at nephrectomy. The treatment here: 15 Gy SBRT to primary tumor, nephrectomy 4 weeks later. The receptor was derived from a woman aged 70-85 years with renal cell carcinoma. The sample was blood, taken from a patient whose treatment included radiotherapy and nephrectomy. The chain has TRBV7-2 and TRBJ2-3; TRBD1 matches 7 bases. The CDR3 sequence: CASSSDQGADTQYF. CDR3 bases: TGTGCCAGCAGCTCGGACCAGGGGGCAGATACGCAGTATTTT.